This entry concerns a single T cell receptor (beta chain). Its antigen is undetermined. This sample is part of a study of cytomegalovirus exposure and HLA in healthy donors. Findings and limits, study-wide: Reported findings show TCR beta sequences accurately forecast HLA-A and HLA-B alleles in most subjects.

PCR primers comprised 60 Vbeta and 13 Jbeta primers. The table came from immunoSEQ multiplex PCR; TCRdb's copy has only in-frame clones and leaves some out. The sample has roughly 140,000 clones, around three quarters seen once; the top ten hold around 7%. This sequence was found in a man aged 35-49 years in good health and CMV-seropositive. The source material was PBMCs.

The CDR3, as DNA: TGCACCAGCAGCCAAGTTCCGAAGGAGGCCTTTCAAGAGACCCAGTACTTC. Translated, it gives CTSSQVPKEAFQETQYF. The chain joins TRBV1 to TRBJ2-5; TRBD2 was called by the table and not checked on the DNA. TRBV1 is described as a pseudogene. The CDR3 spans 17 residues.